This T cell receptor (beta chain) was obtained from a study of blood T cells in healthy people across ages. Study outcomes and limitations: Per million T cells, TCR beta diversity dropped roughly linearly as age increased.

Collection of about 9.4 milliliters of peripheral blood was performed for each donor. This clonotype was detected a few times. Its antigen remains unidentified. Next came a second PCR, run for about 7 to 12 cycles, which used a sample-barcoded 5' primer along with a J-beta primer mix. Sequencing yielded, for each sample, at least 3 million paired-end reads carrying CDR3. TCRdb analysed the 5' RACE reads with MiXCR anew, one entry per CDR3 protein. Of 1.5 million to 1.8 million distinct CDR3 sequences listed, 35% to 45% are singletons. There are 17 residues in the CDR3. CDR1 and CDR2 from the germline V gene are MGHRA and YSYEKL. The V and J ends lost 1 base and 2 bases, in that order; junction bases with no gene match: 5.

This TCR derives from a woman younger than 30 in good health. The rearrangement uses TRBV4-1 and TRBJ2-3; TRBD2 matches 11 bases. Specimen: blood. CDR3 residues: CASSQGLAGGPTDTQYF. CDR3 coding DNA: TGCGCCAGCAGCCAAGGCCTAGCGGGGGGACCCACAGATACGCAGTATTTT.